Following are 5 T cell receptor beta chains from one sample sequenced in a study of human T cells and chemical hapten exposure. Stated time point: pre-sensitization, week 0. Treatment here: therapeutic diphenylcyclopropenone sensitization with weekly scalp DPC. TCRdb re-called the RACE reads through MiXCR, storing one row per CDR3 protein. Of 350,000 to 400,000 distinct CDR3 sequences in the sample, roughly 5% were seen once. Here the sequenced sample was whole blood, taken in connection with sensitization to the hapten diphenylcyclopropenone (DPC). These receptor sequences come from a woman between 50 and 59 years old with alopecia areata. Some clones in this sample may be carry-over from other donors' samples.

This clonotype was counted between two and nine times. The chain joins TRBV3-1 to TRBJ2-3; possibly TRBD1 for D (5 bases). The CDR3 contains 15 residues. Trimming took 4 bases from V and 6 from J, leaving 17 bases between them. Germline CDR1 and CDR2: LGHDT and YNNKEL (reference sequence). CDR3 nucleotides: TGTGCCAGCAGCCTCGCCGCAAGGGGTTCGGATACGCAGTATTTT. Encoded protein: CASSLAARGSDTQYF.

This clonotype was seen at least ten times. The V gene is TRBV20-1, the J gene TRBJ2-7; D gene ambiguous. The germline V gene has CDR1 DFQATT and CDR2 SNEGSKA (reference sequence). The CDR3 runs 12 residues. The V end was cut by 2 bases, the J end by 3 bases, with 8 bases between. CDR3 protein: CSARMVDYEQYF. The CDR3 coding sequence is TGCAGTGCTAGAATGGTAGACTACGAGCAGTACTTC.

This clonotype has a handful of counts. The gene calls are TRBV7-9 and TRBJ2-3; perhaps TRBD1 as D (5 bases). V dropped 5 bases and J dropped 7 bases, with 19 bases sitting between them. The CDR3 is made up of 15 amino acids. Germline V gene data show CDR1 as SEHNR and CDR2 as FQNEAQ (reference sequence). CDR3 loop: CASSRGQDKGHTQYF. CDR3 DNA: TGTGCCAGCAGCCGCGGACAAGACAAGGGGCATACGCAGTATTTT.

The chain joins TRBV6-2 or TRBV6-3 to TRBJ1-6; 8 nucleotides align to TRBD1. The V gene's germline CDR1 is MNHEY and CDR2 SVGEGT. The ends lost 0 bases at V and 7 bases at J; junction bases unmatched: 5. The CDR3 runs 16 residues. CDR3 amino acids: CASSYSRQGINSPLHF. CDR3 nucleotides: TGTGCCAGCAGTTACTCGAGACAGGGGATCAATTCACCCCTCCACTTT.

This clonotype was observed at least ten times. The genes are TRBV6-5 and TRBJ2-3; 11 nucleotides agree with TRBD2. This CDR3 contains 16 residues. CDR1 and CDR2 from the germline V gene are MNHEY and SVGAGI. The ends lost 4 bases at V and 0 bases at J; junction bases unmatched: 3. CDR3 loop: CASSSRTSGSTDTQYF. CDR3 nucleotide sequence: TGTGCCAGCAGTTCACGGACTAGCGGGAGCACAGATACGCAGTATTTT.